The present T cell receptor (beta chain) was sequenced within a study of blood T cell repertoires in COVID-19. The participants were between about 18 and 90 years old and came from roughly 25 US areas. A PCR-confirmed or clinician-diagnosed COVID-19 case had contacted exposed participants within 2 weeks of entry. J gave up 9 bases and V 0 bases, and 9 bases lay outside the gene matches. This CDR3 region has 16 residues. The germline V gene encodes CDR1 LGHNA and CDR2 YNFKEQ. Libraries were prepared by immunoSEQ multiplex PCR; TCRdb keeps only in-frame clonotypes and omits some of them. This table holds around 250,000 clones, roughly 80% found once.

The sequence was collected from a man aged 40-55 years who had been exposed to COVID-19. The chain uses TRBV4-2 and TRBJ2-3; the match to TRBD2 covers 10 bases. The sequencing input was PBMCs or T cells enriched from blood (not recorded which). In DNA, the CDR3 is TGTGCCAGCAGCCAAGAGGCTAGCGGGAGTATTGGGACGCAGTATTTT. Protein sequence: CASSQEASGSIGTQYF.